This T cell receptor beta chain was recorded in a study of shared clonotypes between healthy human individuals. Within Nashville, Tennessee resided all donors, each a Caucasian adult. Regarding this clone: Its antigen remains unknown.

Study conclusions and caveats: Exclusively blood specimens were collected; tissue repertoires likely differ.

V lost 0 bases to trimming and J lost 11 bases, with 11 bases between them. The CDR3 is 14 amino acids. CDR1 and CDR2 from the germline V gene are MGHRA and YSYEKL. The authors split each subset's genomic DNA evenly across several immunoSEQ plates. The unsorted PBMC replicate PCRs were performed with approximately 0.3 ug DNA, roughly 30,000 T cell genomes. Sequencing used immunoSEQ multiplex PCR; TCRdb keeps in-frame clones, though not all of them. In the table there are about 460,000 clones, over 60% of which are singletons. Sequences were obtained from PBMCs. The chain links TRBV4-1 to TRBJ1-6; D uncertain. This TCR derives from a woman in her 40s in good health. Some clones in this sample may be carry-over from other donors' samples. The CDR3 here is CASSQDGSSPPLHF. CDR3 in DNA: TGCGCCAGCAGCCAAGATGGTTCGTCACCACCCCTCCACTTT.